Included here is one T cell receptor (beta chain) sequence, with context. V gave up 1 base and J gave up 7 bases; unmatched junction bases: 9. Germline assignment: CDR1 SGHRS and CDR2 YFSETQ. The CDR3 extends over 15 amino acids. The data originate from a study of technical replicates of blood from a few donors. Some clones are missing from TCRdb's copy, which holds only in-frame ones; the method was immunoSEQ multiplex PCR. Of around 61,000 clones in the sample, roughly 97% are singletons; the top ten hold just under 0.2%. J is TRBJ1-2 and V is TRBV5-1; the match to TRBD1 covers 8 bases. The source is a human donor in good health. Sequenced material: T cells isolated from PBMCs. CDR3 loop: CASSLPGQGSIGYTF. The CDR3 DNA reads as TGCGCCAGCAGCTTGCCTGGACAGGGCTCTATTGGCTACACCTTC.